The 27 T cell receptor beta chains below were found in one sample sequenced in a study of metastatic and nonmetastatic thyroid tumors. TCRdb reassembled clones from the PCR reads with MiXCR. The data contain approximately 24,000 clones, roughly 23% of them singletons. The entire patient cohort was treatment-naive prior to thyroid surgery. Material: blood. These receptor sequences come from a male donor with papillary thyroid cancer or a benign thyroid nodule (not recorded which). Some clones in this sample may be carry-over from other donors' samples.

This clone was seen at least ten times. One end of the junction does not line up with germline, which may come from a read error. The chain employs TRBV6-5 and TRBJ2-5, with TRBD1 as a possible D gene (6 bases). Germline loops: CDR1 MNHEY, CDR2 SVGAGI. CDR3 length: 13 residues. CDR3 DNA: TGTACCAGCAGTTACCAGGGGAGCGGGACCCAGTACTTC. Its protein is CTSSYQGSGTQYF.

This clone has a count of ten or more. CDR3 in amino acids: CASSTPGRRSGNTIYF. The CDR3 DNA follows: TGTGCCAGCAGCACACCGGGACGGCGCTCTGGAAACACCATATATTTT. The chain carries TRBV28 and TRBJ1-3; weak D call: TRBD1 (5 bases). This CDR3 comprises 16 residues. CDR1 MDHEN and CDR2 SYDVKM come from the germline V gene. Trimming removed 6 bases at V and 0 bases at J, with 15 bases between.

The sample holds many counts of this clone. The chain couples TRBV20-1 to TRBJ1-2, with 9 bases lining up with TRBD1. Germline V gene lookup returns CDR1 DFQATT and CDR2 SNEGSKA (reference sequence). The CDR3 runs 14 residues. CDR3 protein: CLAGGGTGNYGYTF. In DNA, the CDR3 is TGCCTGGCTGGGGGCGGGACAGGGAACTATGGCTACACCTTC.

This clone was detected a few times. The J gene is TRBJ2-2, the V gene TRBV11-2; D not certain. The germline V and J ends were trimmed by 2 bases and 5 bases, with 3 bases remaining between them. From germline, CDR1 is SGHAT and CDR2 FQNNGV. CDR3 length: 12 amino acids. The CDR3 region has the DNA TGTGCCAGCAGCTTATTAACCGGGGAGCTGTTTTTT. Its translation is CASSLLTGELFF.

Of note for this clone: A read error is possible here, since a much larger clone lies one base away. CDR3 DNA: TGTGCCAGCAGCCTTGAGGGATCTTTCTTT. It is translated as CASSLEGSFF. The chain is built from TRBV7-9 and TRBJ1-1; unclear D gene. Germline lookup yields CDR1 SEHNR and CDR2 FQNEAQ (reference sequence). V lost 5 bases and J lost 12, with 10 bases in between. The CDR3 consists of 10 residues.

This chain joins TRBV29-1 and TRBJ2-2; unclear D gene. V lost 4 bases and J 0 bases, leaving 9 bases between the germline ends. Germline-derived CDR1 and CDR2 are SQVTM and ANQGSEA. The CDR3 is 14 residues long. The CDR3 nucleotides are TGCAGCGTTGCCGCCAGGACGAACACCGGGGAGCTGTTTTTT. It yields the protein CSVAARTNTGELFF.

This clone occurred many times. The chain employs TRBV18 and TRBJ2-6; D is uncertain. The CDR3 has 14 amino acids. V lost 7 bases to trimming and J lost 0 bases, with 7 bases between them. Germline CDR1 is KGHSH and CDR2 is LQKENI. The CDR3 DNA reads as TGTGCCAGCTTACTTAGCTCTGGGGCCAACGTCCTGACTTTC. Its protein is CASLLSSGANVLTF.

In its sample, this clone was seen a few times. V usage is TRBV6-2 or TRBV6-3 and J usage is TRBJ1-1; possibly TRBD1 for D (6 bases). V was shortened by 2 bases and J by 6 bases, with 16 bases between the two germline ends. This CDR3 region has 15 residues. CDR1 MNHEY and CDR2 SVGEGT come from the germline V gene. CDR3 amino acids: CASSYRGLRTPEAFF. CDR3 coding DNA: TGTGCCAGCAGTTACAGGGGGTTACGAACTCCTGAAGCTTTCTTT.

The chain couples TRBV20-1 to TRBJ2-6; 11 positions match TRBD1. This CDR3 has 18 residues. After removal of 1 base from V and 0 bases from J, the junction contained 5 bases not matched to a gene. The germline V gene has CDR1 DFQATT and CDR2 SNEGSKA (reference sequence). CDR3 DNA: TGCAGTGCTAGAGGGGGACAGGGGGGACTCTCTGGGGCCAACGTCCTGACTTTC. Its protein product is CSARGGQGGLSGANVLTF.

This clone appeared many times. The chain carries TRBV6-5 and TRBJ1-2; 8 bases map to TRBD1. The CDR3 extends over 15 amino acids. Trimming took 4 bases from V and 8 from J; bases not matched to a gene: 12. In germline, CDR1 is MNHEY, CDR2 SVGAGI. CDR3 nucleotide sequence: TGTGCCAGCAGTTTCTCCCGGGCAGGGGGCGTGGGCTACACCTTC. Protein product: CASSFSRAGGVGYTF.

V gene TRBV6-1 combines with J gene TRBJ2-7; 8 bases fit TRBD1. V was clipped by 4 bases and J by 3 bases; unmatched bases: 8. The CDR3 is made up of 15 amino acids. Germline lookup yields CDR1 MNHNS and CDR2 SASEGT. CDR3 sequence reads: CASSVRQGSVYEQYF. CDR3 bases: TGTGCCAGCAGTGTCCGACAGGGGTCCGTCTACGAGCAGTACTTC.

This clone was seen many times. This sequence joins TRBV24-1 and TRBJ2-1, with 7 positions matching TRBD1. The CDR3 is 16 amino acids. The V gene's germline CDR1 is KGHDR and CDR2 SFDVKD. J gave up 4 bases and V 4 bases, and 9 bases lay outside the gene matches. CDR3 sequence reads: CATSESRQGIYNEQFF. The CDR3 nucleotides read TGTGCCACCAGTGAATCGAGACAGGGTATTTACAATGAGCAGTTCTTC.

This clone was seen many times. This chain uses TRBV15 with TRBJ1-2; 8 bases align to TRBD1. This CDR3 is built from 15 residues. Per germline, CDR1 LNHNV and CDR2 YYDKDF (reference sequence). With V trimmed by 3 bases and J by 5 bases, 8 bases remained unmatched. The CDR3 DNA reads TGTGCCACCAGCAGGGACACAGGGGGAGGGTATGGCTACACCTTC. The encoded protein is CATSRDTGGGYGYTF.

This clone has a count of ten or more. The CDR3 DNA reads TGTGCCAGCTATTCCGGAAGCTCCTACGAGCAGTACTTC. This codes for CASYSGSSYEQYF. This chain uses TRBV6-1 with TRBJ2-7; D ambiguous. Germline lookup yields CDR1 MNHNS and CDR2 SASEGT. The CDR3 loop spans 13 amino acids. Trimming took off 8 bases at V and 0 bases at J, with 11 bases between the two ends.

There are many counts of this clone. With a much larger clone just one base away, this may be a read error. The chain links TRBV6-1 to TRBJ1-1; D not resolved. CDR1 and CDR2 (germline): MNHNS, SASEGT. CDR3 size: 13 residues. This chain's CDR3 is CASGEGQNTEALF. DNA for the CDR3: TGTGCCAGCGGAGAGGGTCAGAACACTGAAGCTCTCTTT.

This clone was observed at least ten times. This chain uses TRBV10-3 with TRBJ2-1, with 12 bases matching TRBD1. V gave up 6 bases and J gave up 7 bases; unmatched junction bases: 4. This CDR3 comprises 14 residues. Germline CDR1 and CDR2: ENHRY and SYGVKD. CDR3 protein: CAISRDRGRNEQFF. The CDR3 nucleotides read TGTGCCATCAGCCGGGACAGGGGGCGAAATGAGCAGTTCTTC.

This clone was seen many times. The gene calls are TRBV10-1 and TRBJ2-1, with 11 bases matching TRBD2. The J segment lost 2 bases and the V segment lost 3 bases, leaving 9 bases of the junction unmatched. CDR1 is WNHNN, CDR2 SYGVQD, per germline (reference sequence). The CDR3 extends over 18 amino acids. The CDR3 is CASSEFTSGSLTYNEQFF. Written as DNA, the CDR3 is TGCGCCAGCAGTGAATTCACTAGCGGGAGTTTAACCTACAATGAGCAGTTCTTC.

This clone occurred many times. The chain is built from TRBV11-3 and TRBJ2-7, with D possibly matching TRBD1 (5 bases). From germline, CDR1 is SGHNT and CDR2 YENEEA. The germline V and J ends were trimmed by 5 bases and 8 bases, with 16 bases remaining between them. CDR3 length: 13 residues. CDR3 loop: CASSPGIGGKQYF. The CDR3 region has the DNA TGTGCCAGCAGCCCAGGGATAGGTGGCAAGCAGTACTTC.

This clone was seen many times. This CDR3 is also generated by other DNA sequences in the sample. This chain connects TRBV29-1 to TRBJ2-3; 11 bases agree with TRBD2. V shed 6 bases and J 2 bases; nucleotides not matched to a gene: 7. The germline CDR1 and CDR2 sequences are SQVTM and ANQGSEA. This CDR3 has 15 amino acids. The CDR3 DNA follows: TGCAGCGTGGGGGTGACTAGCGGGACCACAGATACGCAGTATTTT. Translation: CSVGVTSGTTDTQYF.

This clone has at least ten counts. The chain joins TRBV6-1 to TRBJ1-1, with unresolved D. The CDR3 runs 13 residues. The germline CDR1 and CDR2 sequences are MNHNS and SASEGT. Between the trimmed V and J ends, which lost 0 bases and 6 bases, there was a span of 8 bases. The CDR3 region is CASSEARTSEAFF. The CDR3 nucleotides read TGTGCCAGCAGTGAAGCCCGAACCTCTGAAGCTTTCTTT.

The chain combines TRBV27 with TRBJ2-2; D is ambiguous. Trimming took off 5 bases at V and 6 bases at J, with 10 bases between the two ends. Germline V gene data show CDR1 as MNHEY and CDR2 as SMNVEV (reference sequence). This CDR3 contains 13 residues. This CDR3 is CASSHRWSGELFF. In DNA, the CDR3 is TGTGCCAGCAGTCACCGTTGGTCCGGGGAGCTGTTTTTT.

This clone came up many times. The chain recombines TRBV14 with TRBJ2-3; 10 bases are shared with TRBD2. This CDR3 comprises 16 residues. The junction had 6 bases not matched to a gene; V was cut back by 5 bases and J by 1 base. Germline assignment: CDR1 SGHDN and CDR2 FVKESK. The CDR3 here is CASSFRLAGRTDTQYF. CDR3 DNA sequence: TGTGCCAGCAGCTTCAGACTAGCGGGTCGCACAGATACGCAGTATTTT.

A note on this clone: This may arise from a read error, as a much more abundant clone is one base away. The gene calls are TRBV7-8 and TRBJ1-1; possibly TRBD1 for D (5 bases). CDR3 length equals 13 residues. Germline CDR1 and CDR2: SGHVS and FQNEAQ. Between the trimmed V and J ends, which lost 1 base and 5 bases, there was a span of 8 bases. CDR3 protein: CASSLDGGTEAFF. CDR3 nucleotide sequence: TGTGCCAGCAGCTTAGACGGGGGGACTGAAGCTTTCTTT.

This clone was recorded once. The gene calls are TRBV11-1 and TRBJ2-1, with 13 bases fitting TRBD2. Germline lookup yields CDR1 SGHAT and CDR2 FQDESV (reference sequence). The J segment lost 7 bases and the V segment lost 1 base, leaving 4 bases of the junction unmatched. The CDR3 spans 16 residues. The CDR3: CASSLGTSGSRNEQFF. CDR3 bases: TGTGCCAGCAGCTTAGGGACTAGCGGGAGTAGGAATGAGCAGTTCTTC.

This clone has at least ten counts. The chain joins TRBV19 to TRBJ1-3; maybe TRBD1 (5 bases). The germline V gene has CDR1 LNHDA and CDR2 SQIVND (reference sequence). This CDR3 comprises 15 residues. Trimming pared 8 bases from V and 0 bases from J, leaving 14 bases between. CDR3 in amino acids: CASEAGDYSGNTIYF. The CDR3 DNA reads as TGTGCCAGTGAGGCGGGGGACTACTCTGGAAACACCATATATTTT.

A remark on this clone: The junction departs from germline at one end; a sequencing error may be responsible. The chain carries TRBV5-1 and TRBJ2-2; D not certain. Per germline, CDR1 SGHRS and CDR2 YFSETQ. The CDR3 extends over 16 amino acids. CDR3 loop: CARSLDALLYTGELFF. The CDR3 bases are TGCGCCAGGAGCTTGGATGCACTACTGTACACCGGGGAGCTGTTTTTT.

The chain joins TRBV10-2 to TRBJ2-2; 12 bases fit TRBD1. Trimming removed 6 bases from V and 2 bases from J; junction bases left unmatched: 4. This CDR3 comprises 16 residues. CDR1 is WSHSY and CDR2 is SAAADI in the germline V gene. The CDR3 DNA reads as TGCGCCAGCAGGTGGGGACAGGGGGCCAACACCGGGGAGCTGTTTTTT. It specifies CASRWGQGANTGELFF.